The clone carrying this T cell receptor (beta chain) was recorded at least ten times. Antigen specificity is unknown. Germline assignment: CDR1 SGHAT and CDR2 FQNNGV. CDR3 length: 15 amino acids. Trimming took 6 bases from V and 5 from J, leaving 17 bases between them. The record originates from a study of CD8 T cells in ankylosing spondylitis. Each CDR3 protein is one row after TCRdb ran MiXCR on the 5' RACE reads. The sample holds about 450,000 distinct CDR3 sequences, 20% to 30% seen once. Whole-study findings and limits: Several highly homologous variants made up a TCR beta motif, and this motif appeared characteristic of ankylosing spondylitis blood.

V is TRBV11-2 and J is TRBJ2-4; D may match TRBD1 or TRBD2 (5 bases each). The sequence was collected from a male donor with ankylosing spondylitis. The specimen sequenced was blood, either unsorted or a sorted T cell fraction (not recorded which). The CDR3 DNA reads TGTGCCAGCAGTAACCTGGGGACCGATGAAAACATTCAGTACTTC. This codes for CASSNLGTDENIQYF.